This entry lists 10 T cell receptor beta chains sequenced from one sample in a study of T-cell reconstitution after alpha-beta-depleted transplantation in children. During its preparation, the TCRbeta library received unique molecular identifiers. From the PCR reads, TCRdb called clonotypes with MiXCR, one entry per CDR3 protein. Among 90,000 to 100,000 distinct CDR3 sequences listed, roughly a quarter were seen once. The sequencing used PBMCs, collected before TCRalphabeta/CD19-depleted stem cell transplant. The receptors stem from a boy between 2 and 10 years old with acute lymphoblastic leukemia, due to receive a stem cell transplant.

Only a few counts were recorded for this clonotype. CDR3 sequence (DNA): TGCAGTGCTGGACAGGGCTTATCCTACGAGCAGTACTTC. Translated, it gives CSAGQGLSYEQYF. V and J are TRBV20-1 and TRBJ2-7; 8 bases fit TRBD1. Unmatched junction bases numbered 4, after V lost 5 bases and J lost 1 base. CDR3 length: 13 residues. Germline V lookup: CDR1 DFQATT, CDR2 SNEGSKA (reference sequence).

The gene calls are TRBV4-3 and TRBJ2-2; no clear D gene. V lost 1 base and J 0 bases, leaving 9 bases between the germline ends. The V gene's germline CDR1 is LGHNA and CDR2 YSLEER. The CDR3 is 16 amino acids. The CDR3: CASSQVLATNTGELFF. In nucleotides, the CDR3 is TGCGCCAGCAGCCAAGTATTGGCTACGAACACCGGGGAGCTGTTTTTT.

The chain combines TRBV24-1 with TRBJ2-1; 10 bases map to TRBD2. Germline loops: CDR1 KGHDR, CDR2 SFDVKD. The V and J ends lost 3 bases and 4 bases, in that order; junction bases with no gene match: 2. The CDR3 sequence is 15 residues long. The CDR3 loop is CATSDPGLAYNEQFF. The CDR3 DNA sequence: TGTGCCACCAGTGATCCGGGACTAGCGTACAATGAGCAGTTCTTC.

The chain couples TRBV5-1 to TRBJ2-3, with D perhaps matching TRBD2 (6 bases). The germline CDR1 and CDR2 sequences are SGHRS and YFSETQ. V was shortened by 1 base and J by 4 bases, with 13 bases between the two germline ends. The CDR3 loop spans 15 amino acids. The CDR3, as DNA: TGCGCCAGCAGCTTGTCCATTTCTAGCGCAGATACGCAGTATTTT. It specifies CASSLSISSADTQYF.

This clonotype was recorded a few times. The chain links TRBV10-2 to TRBJ2-3; D remains unclear. Germline assignment: CDR1 WSHSY and CDR2 SAAADI. The CDR3 has 13 residues. The ends were cut back, 8 bases at V and 4 bases at J, with 13 bases in the middle. CDR3 sequence (DNA): TGCGCCAGCGGGTGGGCCATGTCAGATACGCAGTATTTT. Translation: CASGWAMSDTQYF.

This clonotype was seen a few times. The gene calls are TRBV28 and TRBJ2-4, with 7 bases aligning to TRBD1. The germline gives CDR1 MDHEN, CDR2 SYDVKM. This CDR3 has 14 residues. V was pared by 6 bases and J by 9 bases, with 11 bases of the junction left unmatched. CDR3 amino acids: CASRMTGEGAIQYF. DNA for the CDR3: TGTGCCAGCAGGATGACGGGCGAGGGGGCCATTCAGTACTTC.

This clonotype was seen a handful of times. CDR3 in DNA: TGTGCCAGCAGTGGGACAGGCAACTATGGCTACACCTTC. It yields the protein CASSGTGNYGYTF. This chain uses TRBV2 with TRBJ1-2; 7 bases line up with TRBD1. In germline, CDR1 is SNHLY, CDR2 FYNNEI. V was clipped by 4 bases and J by 2 bases; unmatched bases: 1. The CDR3 totals 13 residues.

In its sample, this clonotype was seen many times. The rearrangement links TRBV6-4 to TRBJ2-1, with TRBD2 matching 12 bases. CDR3 length: 16 amino acids. Germline assignment: CDR1 MRHNA and CDR2 SNTAGT. The trim removed 2 bases at V and 4 bases at J, leaving 3 bases unmatched. This chain's CDR3 is CASSDGGLAGYNEQFF. The CDR3 region has the DNA TGTGCCAGCAGTGACGGTGGACTAGCGGGATACAATGAGCAGTTCTTC.

There are a few counts of this clonotype. The chain joins TRBV9 to TRBJ2-1, with 8 nucleotides matching TRBD2. Trimming cost V 4 bases and J 4 bases; bases outside gene matches: 7. The length of the CDR3 is 15 residues. The germline gives CDR1 SGDLS, CDR2 YYNGEE. CDR3 protein: CASSLTGGQYNEQFF. DNA for the CDR3: TGTGCCAGCAGCCTAACGGGAGGGCAGTACAATGAGCAGTTCTTC.

This clonotype was seen only a few times. The chain joins TRBV6-1 to TRBJ1-6; D perhaps matches TRBD1 (5 bases). V lost 3 bases, J lost 5 bases, and 5 bases lay in between. The germline gives CDR1 MNHNS, CDR2 SASEGT. The CDR3 has 13 residues. The CDR3 nucleotides read TGTGCCAGCAGTGACAGGGATAATTCACCCCTCCACTTT. This codes for CASSDRDNSPLHF.